These 6 T cell receptor beta chains came from one sample sequenced in a study of shared clonotypes between healthy human individuals. Here immunoSEQ multiplex PCR was the method, and the copy in TCRdb shows in-frame clones only, minus some. The sample holds fewer than 850,000 clones, more than 70% seen once. The sequenced material came from memory CD4+ T cells sorted from blood. Indicated subset: CD45RA-negative fraction. All receptors come from a woman in her twenties or thirties in good health.

Comments on this clone: Other DNA sequences of this sample code for an identical CDR3. The chain links TRBV7-2 to TRBJ1-3, with D maybe TRBD1 (5 bases). The CDR3 loop spans 13 amino acids. Trimming shortened V by 4 bases and J by 4 bases, and 8 bases separated the two germline ends. Looked up from germline, CDR1 is SGHTA and CDR2 is FQGNSA. Here the CDR3 reads CASSSGQGNTIYF. The CDR3 nucleotides are TGTGCCAGCAGCTCCGGACAAGGAAACACCATATATTTT.

Here the CDR3 DNA reads TGTGCCAGCAGTGCGGTGCAGGGATTCTCTGGAAACACCATATATTTT. Its protein is CASSAVQGFSGNTIYF. The rearrangement joins TRBV6-1 to TRBJ1-3; weak D call: TRBD1 (5 bases). Germline V CDR1 and CDR2: MNHNS, SASEGT. Trimming left V 4 bases short and J 0 bases short, with 13 bases between. The CDR3 loop spans 16 amino acids.

The chain recombines TRBV7-3 with TRBJ2-3, with TRBD2 matching over 8 bases. The CDR3 runs to 14 residues. V was pared by 4 bases and J by 2 bases, with 2 bases of the junction left unmatched. The germline gives CDR1 SGHTA, CDR2 FQGTGA. Here the CDR3 DNA reads TGTGCCAGCAGCTGGGGACTAGTCACAGATACGCAGTATTTT. Protein product: CASSWGLVTDTQYF.

The genes are TRBV6-1 and TRBJ1-1; D gene uncertain. CDR3 length: 12 residues. Germline V gives CDR1 MNHNS, CDR2 SASEGT. With 5 bases removed from V and 0 bases from J, the gap between germline ends came to 4 bases. DNA of the CDR3: TGTGCCAGCAGTCAATTGAACACTGAAGCTTTCTTT. Residues: CASSQLNTEAFF.

This clone was seen only once. DNA of the CDR3: TGTGCCAGCAGCCTCGGCCGAGGTTCCGGGACTAGCGGGAGGGCCAGAGATGAGCAGTTCTTC. Translated: CASSLGRGSGTSGRARDEQFF. The V gene is TRBV27, the J gene TRBJ2-1; 16 nucleotides match TRBD2. Unmatched junction bases numbered 22, after V lost 6 bases and J lost 8 bases. This CDR3 region has 21 residues. Germline V lookup: CDR1 MNHEY, CDR2 SMNVEV (reference sequence).

This sequence joins TRBV9 and TRBJ2-5; 10 positions match TRBD2. The germline gives CDR1 SGDLS, CDR2 YYNGEE. The CDR3 is 14 residues long. Unmatched junction bases numbered 7, after V lost 1 base and J lost 10 bases. Here the CDR3 reads CASSVTSSGSLQYF. In nucleotides, the CDR3 is TGTGCCAGCAGCGTAACCTCTAGCGGGAGCCTCCAGTACTTC.